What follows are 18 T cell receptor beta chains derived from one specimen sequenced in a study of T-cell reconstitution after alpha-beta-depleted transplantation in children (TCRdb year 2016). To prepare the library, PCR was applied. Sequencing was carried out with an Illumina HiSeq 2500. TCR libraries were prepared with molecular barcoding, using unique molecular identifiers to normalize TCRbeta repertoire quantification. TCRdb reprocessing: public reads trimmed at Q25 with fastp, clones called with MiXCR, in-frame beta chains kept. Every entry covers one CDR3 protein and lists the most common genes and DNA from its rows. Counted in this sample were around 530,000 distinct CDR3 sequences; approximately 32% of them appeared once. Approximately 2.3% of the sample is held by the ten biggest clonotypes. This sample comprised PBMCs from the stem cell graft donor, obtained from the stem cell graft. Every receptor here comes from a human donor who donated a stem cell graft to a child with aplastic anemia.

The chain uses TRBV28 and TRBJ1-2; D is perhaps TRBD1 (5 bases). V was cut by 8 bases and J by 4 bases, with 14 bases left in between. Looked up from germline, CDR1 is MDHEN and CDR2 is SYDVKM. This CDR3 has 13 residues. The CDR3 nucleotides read TGTGCCAGCGTGGGACCAGAAGGCTATGGCTACACCTTC. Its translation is CASVGPEGYGYTF.

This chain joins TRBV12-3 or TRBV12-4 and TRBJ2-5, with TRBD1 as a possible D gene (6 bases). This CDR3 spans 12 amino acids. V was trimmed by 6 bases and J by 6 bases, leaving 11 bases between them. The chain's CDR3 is CASRADSQTQYF. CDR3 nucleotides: TGTGCCAGCAGAGCGGACAGTCAGACCCAGTACTTC.

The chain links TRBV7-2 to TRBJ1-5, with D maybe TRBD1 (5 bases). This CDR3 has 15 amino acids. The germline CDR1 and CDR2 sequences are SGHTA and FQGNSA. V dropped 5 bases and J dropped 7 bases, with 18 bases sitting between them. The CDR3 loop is CASSGDSGRGQPQHF. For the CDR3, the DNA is TGTGCCAGCAGCGGAGACAGTGGTCGGGGGCAGCCCCAGCATTTT.

CDR3 DNA sequence: TGTGCCAGCAGTTACTCGAGTGGGGGAGCCGGGTGGATTCAGTACTTC. Translation gives CASSYSSGGAGWIQYF. This chain uses TRBV6-5 with TRBJ2-4; the D gene could be TRBD1 or TRBD2 (5 bases each). This CDR3 contains 16 residues. CDR1 and CDR2 (germline): MNHEY, SVGAGI. V lost 0 bases and J 10 bases, leaving 19 bases between the germline ends.

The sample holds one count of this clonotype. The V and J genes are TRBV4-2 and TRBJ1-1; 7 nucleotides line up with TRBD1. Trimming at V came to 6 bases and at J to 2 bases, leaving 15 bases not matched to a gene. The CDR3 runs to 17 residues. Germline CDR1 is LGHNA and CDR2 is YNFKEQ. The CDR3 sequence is CASRPSPGQRLNTEAFF. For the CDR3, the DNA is TGTGCCAGCAGGCCTTCCCCGGGACAGCGGTTAAACACTGAAGCTTTCTTT.

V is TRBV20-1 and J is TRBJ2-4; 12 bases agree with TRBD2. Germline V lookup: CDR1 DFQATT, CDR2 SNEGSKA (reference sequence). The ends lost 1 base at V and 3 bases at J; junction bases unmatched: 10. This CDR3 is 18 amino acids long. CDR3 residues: CSARGYETSGRDKNIQYF. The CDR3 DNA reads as TGCAGTGCTAGAGGTTACGAGACTAGCGGGAGAGACAAAAACATTCAGTACTTC.

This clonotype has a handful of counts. DNA for the CDR3: TGTGCCAGCAGCTTAGGGGGGGGAGGGTACAATGAGCAGTTCTTC. Its translation is CASSLGGGGYNEQFF. This chain links TRBV5-4 with TRBJ2-1; D perhaps matches TRBD2 (7 bases). The CDR3 length is 15 residues. Deletions cut 2 bases from V and 4 bases from J, with 13 bases between. Looked up from germline, CDR1 is SGHNT and CDR2 is YYREEE (reference sequence).

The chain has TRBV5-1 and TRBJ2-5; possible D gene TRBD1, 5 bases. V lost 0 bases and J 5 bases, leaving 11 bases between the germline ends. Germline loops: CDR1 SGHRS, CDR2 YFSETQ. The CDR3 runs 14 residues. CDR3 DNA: TGCGCCAGCAGCTTGGTAGCACAGGAGGAGACCCAGTACTTC. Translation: CASSLVAQEETQYF.

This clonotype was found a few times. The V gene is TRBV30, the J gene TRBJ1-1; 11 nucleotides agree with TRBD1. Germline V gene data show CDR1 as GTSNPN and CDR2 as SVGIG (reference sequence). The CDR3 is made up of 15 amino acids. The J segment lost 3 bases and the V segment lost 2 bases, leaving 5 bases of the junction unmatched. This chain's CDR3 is CAWSNGQGAYTEAFF. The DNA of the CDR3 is TGTGCCTGGAGTAACGGACAGGGGGCTTACACTGAAGCTTTCTTT.

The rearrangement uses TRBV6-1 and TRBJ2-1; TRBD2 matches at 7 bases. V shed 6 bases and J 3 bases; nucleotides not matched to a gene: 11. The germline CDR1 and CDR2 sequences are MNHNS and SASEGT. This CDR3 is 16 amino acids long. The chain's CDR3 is CASSRRITSDYNEQFF. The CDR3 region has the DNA TGTGCCAGCAGCCGGCGGATTACTAGCGACTACAATGAGCAGTTCTTC.

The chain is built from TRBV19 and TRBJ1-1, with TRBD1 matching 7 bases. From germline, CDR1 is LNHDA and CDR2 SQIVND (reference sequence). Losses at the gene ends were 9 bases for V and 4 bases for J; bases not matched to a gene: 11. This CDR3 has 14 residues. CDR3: CASSYRGPRTEAFF. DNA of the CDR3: TGTGCCAGCTCCTACAGGGGCCCACGCACTGAAGCTTTCTTT.

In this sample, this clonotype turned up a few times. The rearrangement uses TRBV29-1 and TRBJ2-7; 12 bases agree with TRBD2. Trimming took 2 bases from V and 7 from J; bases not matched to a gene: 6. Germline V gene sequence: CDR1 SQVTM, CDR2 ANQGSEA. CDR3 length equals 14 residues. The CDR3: CSVEILAGGMEQYF. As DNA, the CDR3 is TGCAGCGTTGAAATACTAGCGGGAGGAATGGAGCAGTACTTC.

The CDR3 sequence: CASSTPPRDEYEQYF. The CDR3 bases are TGTGCCAGCTCCACGCCCCCTCGGGACGAGTACGAGCAGTACTTC. V gene TRBV7-2 combines with J gene TRBJ2-7; D could derive from TRBD1 or TRBD2 (5 bases each). Germline V CDR1 and CDR2: SGHTA, FQGNSA. Trimming removed 8 bases at V and 4 bases at J, with 21 bases between. This CDR3 spans 15 amino acids. The full variable domain, rest sourced from reference TRBV7-2 and TRBJ2-7, is GAGVSQSPSNKVTEKGKDVELRCDPISGHTALYWYRQSLGQGLEFLIYFQGNSAPDKSGLPSDRFSAERTGGSVSTLTIQRTQQEDSAVYLCASSTPPRDEYEQYFGPGTRLTVT.

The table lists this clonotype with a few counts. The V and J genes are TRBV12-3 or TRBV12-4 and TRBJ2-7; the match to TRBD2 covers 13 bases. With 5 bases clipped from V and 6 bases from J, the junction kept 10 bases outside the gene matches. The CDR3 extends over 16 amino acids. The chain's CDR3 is CASSPTGTSGAGEQYF. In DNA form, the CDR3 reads TGTGCCAGCAGTCCCACGGGGACTAGCGGGGCCGGCGAGCAGTACTTC.

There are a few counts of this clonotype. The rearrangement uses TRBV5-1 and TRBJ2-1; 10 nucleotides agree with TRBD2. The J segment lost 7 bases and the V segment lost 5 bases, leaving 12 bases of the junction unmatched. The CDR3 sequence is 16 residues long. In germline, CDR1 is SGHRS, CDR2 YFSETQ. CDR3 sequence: CASRIGASGSRNEQFF. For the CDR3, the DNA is TGCGCCAGCAGGATAGGGGCTAGCGGGAGTCGGAATGAGCAGTTCTTC.

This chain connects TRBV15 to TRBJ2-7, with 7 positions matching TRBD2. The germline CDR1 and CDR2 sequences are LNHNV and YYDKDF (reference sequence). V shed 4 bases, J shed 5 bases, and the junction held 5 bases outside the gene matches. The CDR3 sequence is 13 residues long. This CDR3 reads CATSIGLVNEQYV. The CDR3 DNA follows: TGTGCCACCAGCATAGGACTAGTCAACGAGCAGTACGTC.

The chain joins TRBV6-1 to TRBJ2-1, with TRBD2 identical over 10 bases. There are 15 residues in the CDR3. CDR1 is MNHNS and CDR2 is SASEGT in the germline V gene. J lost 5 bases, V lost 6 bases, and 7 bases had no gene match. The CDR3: CASSGSGRLNNEQFF. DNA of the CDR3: TGTGCCAGCAGCGGTAGCGGGAGGCTGAACAATGAGCAGTTCTTC.

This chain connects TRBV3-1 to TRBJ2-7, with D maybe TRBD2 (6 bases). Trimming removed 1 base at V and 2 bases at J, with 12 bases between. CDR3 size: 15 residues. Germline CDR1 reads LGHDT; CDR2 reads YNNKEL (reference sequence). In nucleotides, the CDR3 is TGTGCCAGCAGCCAAGCGGCCGGGGGAACCTACGAGCAGTACTTC. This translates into CASSQAAGGTYEQYF.